This T cell receptor (beta chain) was sequenced during a study of PD-1 blockade in classical Hodgkin lymphoma. This table comes from immunoSEQ multiplex PCR, and its TCRdb copy is limited to in-frame clones, with some not included. The sample lists approximately 99,000 clones, 81% occurring once. Trimming left V 4 bases short and J 2 bases short, with 13 bases between. Per germline, CDR1 WSHSY and CDR2 SAAADI. This CDR3 is 15 amino acids long. Study-level findings and limits: It was among complete responders that baseline diversity resembled that of newly diagnosed patients. Significant TCR diversity gains by C4D1 occurred in CD4+ but not CD8+ cells. Initiation of nivolumab under 1 year after ASCT led to exclusion of patients.

As concerns this clone: Its matching antigen is unknown.

Every patient relapsed after autologous stem cell transplantation, and brentuximab vedotin exposure varied. The material sequenced was peripheral blood mononuclear cells (PBMCs), taken before the second cycle of nivolumab. This TCR was recovered from a human donor with classical Hodgkin lymphoma. The chain couples TRBV10-2 to TRBJ2-3; no firm D call. The CDR3 protein is CASSGGHGNTDTQYF. In nucleotides, the CDR3 is TGCGCCAGCAGTGGTGGGCACGGAAACACAGATACGCAGTATTTT.